Listed below are T cell receptor beta chains from one sample, sequenced in a study of T cell changes during pregnancy in multiple sclerosis. Here immunoSEQ multiplex PCR was the method, and the copy in TCRdb shows in-frame clones only, minus some. The sample lists about 75,000 clones, around 94% occurring once. Sequencing used CD4+ T cells from peripheral blood mononuclear cells, obtained after pregnancy. These TCRs come from a female donor with multiple sclerosis, enrolled in a pregnancy study. Each CDR3 is given with its conserved first and last residue. D genes are given only for firm matches. Clone size is given for some rows only: seen once, a few or many times, or a class if the clone is expanded.

J gene,V gene,D gene,clone size,CDR3 protein,CDR3 DNA
TRBJ2-7,TRBV6-6,TRBD1,-,CASSRWTGGFEQYF,TGTGCCAGCAGTCGATGGACAGGGGGTTTCGAGCAGTACTTC
TRBJ1-1,TRBV5-1,TRBD1,-,CASSFDRAEAFF,TGCGCCAGCAGTTTCGACAGGGCTGAAGCTTTCTTT
TRBJ2-3,TRBV11-3,-,-,CAGSRVYPEADTQYF,TGTGCCGGAAGCCGGGTCTACCCTGAGGCAGATACGCAGTATTTT
TRBJ1-5,TRBV7-8,-,-,CASSLDTVGGNQPQHF,TGTGCCAGCAGCTTAGATACAGTCGGGGGCAATCAGCCCCAGCATTTT
TRBJ2-7,TRBV7-2,-,-,CASSLRSGETSGQYF,TGTGCCAGCAGCTTAAGGTCGGGAGAAACTTCGGGGCAGTACTTC
TRBJ2-6,TRBV5-1,TRBD1,-,CASSRTGGGSGANVLTF,TGCGCCAGCAGCCGGACAGGGGGCGGTAGCGGGGCCAACGTCCTGACTTTC
TRBJ2-1,TRBV7-2,TRBD2,-,CASSRDYEQFF,TGTGCCAGCAGCAGGGACTACGAGCAGTTCTTC
TRBJ1-2,TRBV29-1,-,few,CSVEGDRTNYGYTF,TGCAGCGTTGAGGGAGACAGGACTAACTATGGCTACACCTTC
TRBJ1-2,TRBV28,-,-,CASRGGGVEGHYGYTF,TGTGCCAGCAGGGGTGGGGGTGTGGAGGGGCACTATGGCTACACCTTC
TRBJ1-5,TRBV6-1,-,-,CASSDKTGPQHF,TGTGCCAGCAGCGACAAGACAGGGCCCCAGCATTTT
TRBJ1-3,TRBV27,-,-,CATHTGVYSGNTIYF,TGTGCCACCCACACGGGGGTCTACTCTGGAAACACCATATATTTT
TRBJ2-1,TRBV19,TRBD1,-,CASSPRDREAEQFF,TGTGCCAGTAGTCCCCGGGACAGGGAGGCTGAGCAGTTCTTC
TRBJ2-5,TRBV7-6,-,-,CASSLGTLLQTQYF,TGTGCCAGCAGCTTAGGGACTTTGTTACAGACCCAGTACTTC
TRBJ2-5,TRBV28,-,-,CASRTGTRGHQETQYF,TGTGCCAGCAGAACCGGGACAAGGGGACACCAAGAGACCCAGTACTTC
TRBJ2-7,TRBV11-2,-,-,CASSLQRSSYEQYF,TGTGCCAGCAGCTTGCAGCGGAGCTCCTACGAGCAGTACTTC
TRBJ1-1,TRBV5-1,TRBD1,-,CASSLATGAGNTEAFF,TGCGCCAGCAGCTTGGCCACAGGGGCCGGGAACACTGAAGCTTTCTTT
TRBJ2-7,TRBV7-2,TRBD2,-,CASSRLAGGRIGYEQYF,TGTGCCAGCAGCCGGCTAGCGGGAGGTCGAATCGGCTACGAGCAGTACTTC
TRBJ2-3,TRBV2,TRBD2,-,CASNGLAGRSTDTQYF,TGTGCCAGCAATGGCCTAGCGGGCCGAAGCACAGATACGCAGTATTTT
TRBJ2-3,TRBV21-1,-,-,CASSKCWSRLHYTDTQYF,TGTGCCAGCAGCAAGTGTTGGTCAAGACTCCACTACACAGATACGCAGTATTTT
TRBJ1-2,TRBV10-2,-,-,CASSESGVTGYTF,TGCGCCAGCAGTGAGTCTGGAGTAACTGGCTACACCTTC
TRBJ2-3,TRBV28,-,once,CASSKTGYTQYF,TGTGCCAGCAGTAAAACAGGTTATACGCAGTATTTT
TRBJ2-7,TRBV28,-,-,CAITPQGNEQYF,TGTGCCATCACTCCCCAGGGAAACGAGCAGTACTTC
TRBJ1-2,TRBV7-9,-,-,CASSIQGFGGYTF,TGTGCCAGCAGCATCCAGGGGTTCGGGGGCTACACCTTC
TRBJ2-1,TRBV2,-,once,CASRLTSSYNEQFF,TGTGCCAGCAGGCTTACGAGCTCCTACAATGAGCAGTTCTTC
TRBJ2-2,TRBV28,TRBD2,-,CASSPIAGVRLFF,TGTGCCAGCAGCCCTATAGCGGGAGTACGGCTGTTTTTT
TRBJ2-4,TRBV9,-,-,CASSVRDFGQGLNIQYF,TGTGCCAGCAGCGTCCGGGATTTCGGGCAAGGATTGAACATTCAGTACTTC
TRBJ2-5,TRBV25-1,TRBD1,-,CASSLTGVETQYF,TGTGCCAGCAGTCTTACAGGGGTCGAGACCCAGTACTTC
TRBJ2-5,TRBV2,-,-,CASTPSERETQYF,TGTGCCAGCACTCCTAGCGAGCGAGAGACCCAGTACTTC
TRBJ2-1,TRBV28,TRBD2,-,CASSSYLTSGRWFNEQFF,TGTGCCAGCAGTTCATACTTAACTAGCGGGAGATGGTTCAATGAGCAGTTCTTC
TRBJ2-1,TRBV11-2,TRBD1,-,CASSITWGQGAGEQFF,TGTGCCAGCAGCATTACATGGGGACAGGGGGCGGGGGAGCAGTTCTTC
TRBJ2-5,TRBV7-2,-,once,CASSLGDSAGTQYF,TGTGCCAGCAGCTTAGGGGACTCGGCGGGGACCCAGTACTTC
TRBJ2-7,TRBV13,-,-,CASGYRGHGGEQYF,TGTGCCAGCGGCTACCGGGGGCACGGGGGGGAGCAGTACTTC
TRBJ2-7,TRBV6-1,-,-,CASRYGKEYEQYF,TGTGCCAGCCGATACGGGAAAGAATACGAGCAGTACTTC
TRBJ1-1,TRBV28,-,-,CASSPWANTEAFF,TGTGCCAGCAGTCCGTGGGCGAACACTGAAGCTTTCTTT
TRBJ2-7,TRBV7-9,-,once,CASSLGQGTYEQYF,TGTGCCAGCAGCTTAGGTCAGGGAACCTACGAGCAGTACTTC
TRBJ1-2,TRBV7-2,-,-,CASLNGGVYGYTF,TGTGCCTCCCTAAATGGAGGGGTGTATGGCTACACCTTC
TRBJ2-7,TRBV25-1,-,once,CAGAKAAGEQYF,TGTGCCGGCGCCAAGGCGGCGGGTGAGCAGTACTTC
TRBJ1-2,TRBV5-1,-,-,CASSSLDSHYGYTF,TGCGCCAGCAGCTCGCTAGACAGCCACTATGGCTACACCTTC
TRBJ2-5,TRBV5-1,TRBD1,-,CASSARDRGIETQYF,TGCGCCAGCAGCGCCCGGGACAGGGGAATAGAGACCCAGTACTTC
TRBJ2-7,TRBV5-1,TRBD1,-,CASSFGTGFPYEQYF,TGCGCCAGCAGCTTCGGGACAGGGTTCCCCTACGAGCAGTACTTC
TRBJ2-1,TRBV18,TRBD2,-,CASSRAGDEQFF,TGTGCCAGCTCGCGAGCGGGAGATGAGCAGTTCTTC
TRBJ2-7,TRBV7-2,-,-,CASSSTAPLMTSEQYF,TGTGCCAGCAGCTCCACTGCGCCGCTAATGACATCCGAGCAGTACTTC
TRBJ2-7,TRBV28,-,-,CASSSSGGRSEQYF,TGTGCCAGCAGCTCGAGTGGAGGGAGGAGTGAGCAGTACTTC
TRBJ2-5,TRBV6-5,TRBD2,-,CASSLGLAGQETQYF,TGTGCCAGCAGTCTGGGACTAGCGGGCCAAGAGACCCAGTACTTC
TRBJ2-5,TRBV4-3,TRBD2,-,CASSQDGLAGETQYF,TGCGCCAGCAGCCAAGATGGACTAGCGGGAGAGACCCAGTACTTC
TRBJ2-3,TRBV7-2,-,-,CASSQGWERDTQYF,TGTGCCAGCAGCCAAGGGTGGGAGAGAGATACGCAGTATTTT
TRBJ2-3,TRBV28,-,-,CASSFVDRPEDTQYF,TGTGCCAGCAGTTTTGTCGACAGGCCCGAAGATACGCAGTATTTT
TRBJ2-1,TRBV7-3,TRBD1,once,CASSLQDRGPYNEQFF,TGTGCCAGCAGCTTACAGGACAGGGGTCCCTACAATGAGCAGTTCTTC